These 21 T cell receptor beta chains originate from one sample sequenced in a study of T-cell reconstitution after alpha-beta-depleted transplantation in children. This sample's TCRbeta library carried unique molecular identifier barcodes. Each CDR3 protein is one row after TCRdb ran MiXCR on the PCR reads. The table includes a few hundred thousand distinct CDR3 sequences, 5.5% to 7% detected once. The source material was PBMCs, sampled before TCRalphabeta/CD19-depleted stem cell transplant. Receptors were obtained from a boy between 2 and 10 years old with acute lymphoblastic leukemia, due to receive a stem cell transplant.

V usage is TRBV28 and J usage is TRBJ2-7; no definite D call. Germline loops: CDR1 MDHEN, CDR2 SYDVKM. V was clipped by 6 bases and J by 7 bases, with 13 bases between them. The CDR3 contains 12 residues. CDR3 bases: TGTGCCAGCAGCCAAAACAATAGGGAGCAGTACTTC. Encoded protein: CASSQNNREQYF.

Ten or more counts support this clonotype. The chain employs TRBV7-9 and TRBJ2-7; the match to TRBD1 covers 9 bases. J was trimmed by 5 bases and V by 7 bases; bases with no gene match: 6. Germline CDR1 and CDR2: SEHNR and FQNEAQ (reference sequence). The CDR3 is made up of 13 amino acids. The CDR3 here is CASTSGQGDEQYF. CDR3 nucleotide sequence: TGTGCCAGCACCTCGGGACAGGGAGACGAGCAGTACTTC.

With regard to this clonotype: One junction end does not reproduce the germline sequence, and a read error may be involved. The chain links TRBV11-2 to TRBJ2-2; possibly TRBD2 for D (5 bases). Germline V gene lookup returns CDR1 SGHAT and CDR2 FQNNGV. This CDR3 spans 14 amino acids. CDR3 DNA: TGTGCCAGCAGCCCCGGGCACCGGACCGGGGAGCCGTTTTTT. Translated, it gives CASSPGHRTGEPFF.

This clonotype was observed at least ten times. V gene TRBV5-1 combines with J gene TRBJ1-1; tentative D call: TRBD1 (5 bases). The V and J ends lost 3 bases and 4 bases respectively, with 19 bases between them. Germline V gene data show CDR1 as SGHRS and CDR2 as YFSETQ. The CDR3 consists of 16 residues. The chain's CDR3 is CASSWGGGPTSTEAFF. DNA for the CDR3: TGCGCCAGCAGCTGGGGTGGGGGTCCGACCTCCACTGAAGCTTTCTTT.

This clonotype occurred a few times. The CDR3 nucleotides read TGTGCCAGCAGTTTCCCCCGAAGTAGCGGGGGTGCAGATACGCAGTATTTT. Translation: CASSFPRSSGGADTQYF. The rearrangement joins TRBV28 to TRBJ2-3; 9 bases align to TRBD2. Germline CDR1 and CDR2: MDHEN and SYDVKM. This CDR3 comprises 17 residues. With 3 bases clipped from V and 4 bases from J, the junction kept 11 bases outside the gene matches.

This clonotype was recorded at least ten times. At one end the junction does not follow the germline gene, possibly because of a read error. The genes are TRBV28 and TRBJ2-6; D gene unclear. CDR3 size: 15 residues. Germline-derived CDR1 and CDR2 are MDHEN and SYDVKM. Written as DNA, the CDR3 is TGTGCCAGCATTTTATCCCAACCTGGGGCCAACGTCCTGACTTTC. Protein: CASILSQPGANVLTF.

A word on this clonotype: Just one base apart from a much larger clone, this may be a read error. The CDR3 reads CSVVGLLGQKLFF. DNA of the CDR3: TGCAGCGTTGTAGGCCTGCTGGGTCAAAAACTGTTTTTT. This chain joins TRBV29-1 and TRBJ1-4, with D unclear. Per germline, CDR1 SQVTM and CDR2 ANQGSEA. Trimming cost V 4 bases and J 9 bases, with 15 bases left between them. This CDR3 comprises 13 residues. The full variable domain, completed using reference TRBV29-1 and TRBJ1-4, is SAVISQKPSRDICQRGTSLTIQCQVDSQVTMMFWYRQQPGQSLTLIATANQGSEATYESGFVIDKFPISRPNLTFSTLTVSNMSPEDSSIYLCSVVGLLGQKLFFGSGTQLSVL.

This clonotype was seen ten or more times. V gene TRBV10-2 combines with J gene TRBJ2-3; D unresolved. The germline CDR1 and CDR2 sequences are WSHSY and SAAADI. This CDR3 spans 15 amino acids. The ends were cut back, 5 bases at V and 0 bases at J, with 12 bases in the middle. DNA for the CDR3: TGCGCCAGCAGTAGCCACGGATCTAGCACAGATACGCAGTATTTT. It is translated as CASSSHGSSTDTQYF.

In this sample, this clonotype turned up many times. The DNA for the CDR3 is TGTGCCAGCAGCAGACCGGGGGGGCCGAACGGGGAGCTGTTTTTT. It encodes CASSRPGGPNGELFF. The chain uses TRBV7-3 and TRBJ2-2; 8 bases line up with TRBD2. CDR1 and CDR2 from the germline V gene are SGHTA and FQGTGA. J lost 7 bases, V lost 5 bases, and 9 bases had no gene match. This CDR3 has 15 amino acids.

This clonotype has at least ten counts. The chain has TRBV29-1 and TRBJ2-1, with 9 bases aligning to TRBD2. V shed 4 bases and J 2 bases; nucleotides not matched to a gene: 9. CDR1 and CDR2 from the germline V gene are SQVTM and ANQGSEA. The CDR3 has 16 residues. The CDR3 loop reads CSVGEGTSRTYNEQFF. Written as DNA, the CDR3 is TGCAGCGTTGGAGAGGGGACTAGCCGAACCTACAATGAGCAGTTCTTC.

As to this clonotype: One end of the junction does not line up with germline, which may come from a read error. V gene TRBV18 combines with J gene TRBJ2-5, with D perhaps TRBD1 or TRBD2 (5 bases each). Germline values: CDR1 KGHSH, CDR2 LQKENI. The CDR3 is made up of 14 amino acids. CDR3 loop: CASSPSGTAETHYF. CDR3 sequence (DNA): TGTGCCAGCTCACCCTCCGGGACGGCAGAGACCCATTACTTC.

This clonotype was counted ten times or more. This chain connects TRBV4-3 to TRBJ1-1, with a tentative D call TRBD1 (5 bases). The V end was cut by 4 bases, the J end by 4 bases, with 16 bases between. CDR3 length: 15 residues. CDR1 and CDR2 (germline): LGHNA, YSLEER. The CDR3 here is CASSLRPGPGTEAFF. CDR3 DNA sequence: TGCGCCAGCAGCCTCCGCCCGGGGCCGGGCACTGAAGCTTTCTTT.

This clonotype was observed a handful of times. The chain has TRBV7-2 and TRBJ2-7, with 10 bases aligning to TRBD1. This CDR3 has 16 residues. The germline CDR1 and CDR2 sequences are SGHTA and FQGNSA. The V and J ends lost 6 bases and 5 bases, in that order; junction bases with no gene match: 13. The CDR3 sequence: CASSRAGTGVRNEQYF. In DNA form, the CDR3 reads TGTGCCAGCAGTCGGGCAGGGACAGGGGTGAGAAACGAGCAGTACTTC.

The rearrangement uses TRBV4-3 and TRBJ2-1; D possibly corresponds to TRBD2 (6 bases). V shed 1 base and J shed 10 bases, with 17 bases lying between them. Germline CDR1 and CDR2: LGHNA and YSLEER. This CDR3 is 15 amino acids long. The DNA for the CDR3 is TGCGCCAGCAGCCAAGGGGGCGGGGCGGGGAACGAGCAGTTCTTC. This sequence encodes CASSQGGGAGNEQFF.

In this sample, this clonotype turned up many times. The chain employs TRBV2 and TRBJ1-1, with a tentative D call TRBD1 (6 bases). Trimming left V 5 bases short and J 2 bases short, with 15 bases between. Germline V gene data show CDR1 as SNHLY and CDR2 as FYNNEI. CDR3 size: 15 residues. The CDR3 DNA reads as TGTGCCAGCAGTAGAGAGGGACAACCAAACACTGAAGCTTTCTTT. Translating gives CASSREGQPNTEAFF.

This clonotype was seen repeatedly, ten times or more. DNA for the CDR3: TGTGCCAGCAGCCAAGGTAGCGGGAATCTTGAGCAGTTCTTC. Protein sequence: CASSQGSGNLEQFF. The J gene is TRBJ2-1, the V gene TRBV3-1; 8 bases agree with TRBD2. V was clipped by 1 base and J by 9 bases; unmatched bases: 5. Germline V gene data show CDR1 as LGHDT and CDR2 as YNNKEL (reference sequence). The CDR3 consists of 14 residues.

This clonotype was observed a handful of times. J is TRBJ2-3 and V is TRBV7-8; D remains unclear. The CDR3 totals 15 residues. Trimming pared 2 bases from V and 2 bases from J, leaving 11 bases between. Germline V lookup: CDR1 SGHVS, CDR2 FQNEAQ. CDR3 sequence (DNA): TGTGCCAGCAGCTTATACACACGAAACACAGATACGCAGTATTTT. This sequence encodes CASSLYTRNTDTQYF.

This clonotype showed up many times. The chain links TRBV18 to TRBJ2-7; D gene unclear. Germline loops: CDR1 KGHSH, CDR2 LQKENI. V was pared by 4 bases and J by 3 bases, with 13 bases between. The CDR3 is 14 amino acids. The CDR3, as DNA: TGTGCCAGCTCACTGAGTCCAGATTACTACGAGCAGTACTTC. Translating gives CASSLSPDYYEQYF.

This clonotype was seen at least ten times. CDR3 amino acids: CASNPGTGNEQFF. CDR3 in DNA: TGTGCCAGCAATCCCGGGACAGGGAATGAGCAGTTCTTC. This chain joins TRBV6-1 and TRBJ2-1, with 9 bases matching TRBD1. Germline assignment: CDR1 MNHNS and CDR2 SASEGT. The CDR3 is 13 amino acids. J gave up 7 bases and V 7 bases, and 5 bases lay outside the gene matches.

The chain combines TRBV18 with TRBJ1-1; possibly TRBD1 for D (6 bases). The germline V gene encodes CDR1 KGHSH and CDR2 LQKENI. V lost 5 bases and J lost 5, with 6 bases in between. The CDR3 is 11 residues long. This CDR3 is CASSGQTEAFF. The DNA of the CDR3 is TGTGCCAGCTCAGGACAGACTGAAGCTTTCTTT. Looking up the rest from reference TRBV18 and TRBJ1-1 gives the full variable domain: NAGVMQNPRHLVRRRGQEARLRCSPMKGHSHVYWYRQLPEEGLKFMVYLQKENIIDESGMPKERFSAEFPKEGPSILRIQQVVRGDSAAYFCASSGQTEAFFGQGTRLTVV.

There are many counts of this clonotype. This chain joins TRBV6-1 and TRBJ2-3, with D perhaps being TRBD1 or TRBD2 (5 bases each). The V end lost 6 bases, the J end lost 6 bases, and 22 bases lay between the germline ends. CDR1 and CDR2 (germline): MNHNS, SASEGT. The CDR3 spans 16 residues. CDR3 region: CASRKIRDGPSDTQYF. CDR3 nucleotides: TGTGCCAGCAGAAAGATCCGGGACGGACCATCGGATACGCAGTATTTT.